The sequence of this T cell receptor (beta chain) was determined in a study of T cell changes during pregnancy in multiple sclerosis. Here immunoSEQ multiplex PCR was the method, and the copy in TCRdb shows in-frame clones only, minus some. The repertoire has about 70,000 clones, about 91% of them found once; the top ten carry roughly 2.1%. V shed 5 bases and J 6 bases; nucleotides not matched to a gene: 7. This CDR3 comprises 14 residues. Germline CDR1 is SGHTA and CDR2 is FQGTGA. This clonotype was sampled from a female donor with multiple sclerosis, enrolled in a pregnancy study. The sample consisted of peripheral blood, taken in the first trimester of pregnancy. The V call is TRBV7-3, the J call TRBJ2-1; TRBD1 agrees at 7 bases. DNA for the CDR3: TGTGCCAGCAGCAAGGGGGACAGAGGCAATGAGCAGTTCTTC. Residues: CASSKGDRGNEQFF. Full variable domain (remainder filled in from reference TRBV7-3 and TRBJ2-1): GAGVSQTPSNKVTEKGKYVELRCDPISGHTALYWYRQSLGQGPEFLIYFQGTGAADDSGLPNDRFFAVRPEGSVSTLKIQRTERGDSAVYLCASSKGDRGNEQFFGPGTRLTVL.